Following are 25 T cell receptor beta chains from one sample sequenced in a study of T cells in Graves' hyperthyroidism and ophthalmopathy. Amplified TCR beta CDR3 regions derived from RNA transcripts. The study used the HTBI primer set for a first-round RT-PCR of the TCR CDR3. TCRdb passed the multiplex PCR reads through MiXCR, listing each CDR3 protein once. The repertoire has 350,000 to 500,000 distinct CDR3 sequences, roughly 13% of them found once; the top ten carry 5.3%. The specimen was blood. These receptors all stem from a woman aged 18 to 35 with Graves' hyperthyroidism.

A few counts support this clonotype. V is TRBV28 and J is TRBJ1-5, with D possibly matching TRBD1 (5 bases). V shed 6 bases and J shed 3 bases, with 15 bases lying between them. Germline-derived CDR1 and CDR2 are MDHEN and SYDVKM. The CDR3 is 15 residues long. The CDR3 reads CASSPQGFLNQPQHF. The CDR3 DNA reads as TGTGCCAGCAGCCCGCAGGGTTTTCTCAATCAGCCCCAGCATTTT.

This clonotype has a single count. The chain joins TRBV30 to TRBJ1-6; 9 bases fit TRBD1. Germline trimming cut 6 bases from V and 7 bases from J; bases unmatched to any gene: 4. The germline V gene has CDR1 GTSNPN and CDR2 SVGIG (reference sequence). The CDR3 is made up of 13 amino acids. As DNA, the CDR3 is TGTGCCTGCAACAGGGGGCCCAATTCACCCCTCCACTTT. It codes for CACNRGPNSPLHF.

Concerning this clonotype itself: Being one base from a much bigger clone, this may be a read error. The chain combines TRBV20-1 with TRBJ2-7, with D maybe TRBD1 (6 bases). The CDR3 loop spans 15 amino acids. Trimming shortened V by 5 bases and J by 0 bases, and 17 bases separated the two germline ends. Per the germline V gene, CDR1 is DFQATT and CDR2 is SNEGSKA (reference sequence). CDR3 residues: CSAGNPTGSSYEQYF. CDR3 DNA: TGCAGTGCTGGAAACCCCACAGGGTCCTCCTACGAGCAGTACTTC.

This clonotype was observed at least ten times. The chain is built from TRBV19 and TRBJ1-1; D is uncertain. V dropped 7 bases and J dropped 5 bases, with 14 bases sitting between them. There are 13 residues in the CDR3. CDR1 LNHDA and CDR2 SQIVND come from the germline V gene (reference sequence). The CDR3 reads CASTRTVGTEAFF. In nucleotides, the CDR3 is TGTGCCAGTACCCGTACGGTGGGTACTGAAGCTTTCTTT.

Many counts were recorded for this clonotype. This chain joins TRBV28 and TRBJ2-1, with D perhaps TRBD1 (6 bases). Germline CDR1 reads MDHEN; CDR2 reads SYDVKM. V was cut by 2 bases and J by 8 bases, with 13 bases left in between. The CDR3 totals 14 residues. The CDR3: CASSLIRGSDEQFF. The CDR3 DNA follows: TGTGCCAGCAGTTTAATAAGGGGGAGTGATGAGCAGTTCTTC.

The chain uses TRBV6-5 and TRBJ1-1, with unresolved D. CDR3 length: 15 amino acids. Germline V gene sequence: CDR1 MNHEY, CDR2 SVGAGI. Trimming removed 0 bases from V and 1 base from J, with 9 bases in between. Here the CDR3 DNA reads TGTGCCAGCAGTTACTCGCCGCGGCAGAACACTGAAGCTTTCTTT. Its translation: CASSYSPRQNTEAFF.

This clonotype was counted ten times or more. The chain uses TRBV20-1 and TRBJ2-1; D is unresolved. CDR1 DFQATT and CDR2 SNEGSKA come from the germline V gene (reference sequence). V was cut by 3 bases and J by 8 bases, with 11 bases left in between. The CDR3 consists of 12 residues. The CDR3 here is CSASDLTDEQFF. CDR3 sequence (DNA): TGCAGTGCTAGCGACCTTACGGATGAGCAGTTCTTC.

This clonotype was detected ten times or more. The chain carries TRBV28 and TRBJ2-7; tentatively, D is TRBD2 (6 bases). This CDR3 has 14 amino acids. Trimming took off 3 bases at V and 2 bases at J, with 11 bases between the two ends. Germline CDR1 is MDHEN and CDR2 is SYDVKM. The CDR3 loop reads CASSLGGKPYEQYF. The CDR3 DNA sequence: TGTGCCAGCAGTTTGGGCGGGAAGCCCTACGAGCAGTACTTC.

This clonotype was counted ten times or more. The chain carries TRBV28 and TRBJ2-3; TRBD2 aligns across 15 bases. Looked up from germline, CDR1 is MDHEN and CDR2 is SYDVKM. Trimming took 6 bases from V and 0 from J; bases not matched to a gene: 7. The CDR3 has 18 residues. Written as DNA, the CDR3 is TGTGCCAGCAGCCCCGGACTAGCGGGAGGGCCCAGCACAGATACGCAGTATTTT. Residues: CASSPGLAGGPSTDTQYF.

Many counts were recorded for this clonotype. The chain couples TRBV27 to TRBJ1-4; 8 bases fit TRBD1. This CDR3 has 13 residues. Germline V CDR1 and CDR2: MNHEY, SMNVEV (reference sequence). V was pared by 3 bases and J by 8 bases, with 2 bases of the junction left unmatched. The CDR3 region has the DNA TGTGCCAGCAGTTTCAGGGGGCAGGAAAAACTGTTTTTT. It specifies CASSFRGQEKLFF.

Ten or more counts support this clonotype. The genes are TRBV7-3 and TRBJ1-3; D is ambiguous. The ends were cut back, 2 bases at V and 4 bases at J, with 6 bases in the middle. CDR3 length: 13 residues. Germline V CDR1 and CDR2: SGHTA, FQGTGA. The CDR3 here is CASSLFHGNTIYF. CDR3 nucleotides: TGTGCCAGCAGCTTATTCCACGGAAACACCATATATTTT.

This clonotype was recorded at least ten times. The V gene is TRBV27, the J gene TRBJ2-7, with TRBD2 identical over 10 bases. The V and J ends lost 8 bases and 1 base, in that order; junction bases with no gene match: 5. This CDR3 has 14 residues. CDR1 MNHEY and CDR2 SMNVEV come from the germline V gene (reference sequence). The chain's CDR3 is CASAGLAASYEQYF. CDR3 DNA: TGTGCCAGCGCTGGACTAGCGGCGTCCTACGAGCAGTACTTC.

This clonotype was observed many times. In nucleotides, the CDR3 is TGTGCCTGGACGTCGAGTTTTTATGGCTACACCTTC. Its translation: CAWTSSFYGYTF. This rearrangement joins TRBV30 to TRBJ1-2, with no clear D. The CDR3 contains 12 residues. In germline, CDR1 is GTSNPN, CDR2 SVGIG (reference sequence). V was trimmed by 4 bases and J by 5 bases, leaving 11 bases between them.

At least ten counts were recorded for this clonotype. The chain combines TRBV11-2 with TRBJ2-2, with TRBD2 matching over 12 bases. CDR3 size: 18 residues. The V gene end was trimmed by 5 bases and the J gene end by 3 bases; junction bases not matched to a gene: 10. Germline-derived CDR1 and CDR2 are SGHAT and FQNNGV. The CDR3 here is CASSLRSRLAGDTGELFF. DNA for the CDR3: TGTGCCAGCAGCCTAAGGAGTCGACTAGCGGGAGACACCGGGGAGCTGTTTTTT.

This clonotype was found many times. The V call is TRBV20-1, the J call TRBJ2-5; D assignment may be TRBD1 or TRBD2 (5 bases each). The CDR3 length is 14 residues. V shed 3 bases and J shed 1 base, with 12 bases lying between them. Germline V gene data show CDR1 as DFQATT and CDR2 as SNEGSKA (reference sequence). The CDR3: CSASLGTAQETQYF. The CDR3 bases are TGCAGTGCTAGCCTCGGGACGGCCCAAGAGACCCAGTACTTC.

This clonotype showed up many times. V gene TRBV18 combines with J gene TRBJ2-7; no clear D. Germline CDR1 and CDR2: KGHSH and LQKENI. The CDR3 runs to 12 residues. The germline V and J ends were trimmed by 3 bases and 4 bases, with 7 bases remaining between them. The CDR3 region has the DNA TGTGCCAGCTCACCGGACCATTACGAGCAGTACTTC. Its translation is CASSPDHYEQYF.

The rearrangement joins TRBV4-3 to TRBJ2-7; 9 positions agree with TRBD1. CDR1 and CDR2 (germline): LGHNA, YSLEER. The CDR3 extends over 15 amino acids. The trim removed 1 base at V and 5 bases at J, leaving 6 bases unmatched. CDR3: CASSQARDRDNEQYF. In nucleotides, the CDR3 is TGCGCCAGCAGCCAAGCGCGGGACAGGGACAACGAGCAGTACTTC.

CDR3 DNA sequence: TGCAGCGTCACGACCTCTGGAAACACCATATATTTT. Amino acids: CSVTTSGNTIYF. V and J are TRBV29-1 and TRBJ1-3; D is unclear. CDR1 is SQVTM, CDR2 ANQGSEA, per germline. V was cut by 6 bases and J by 0 bases, with 6 bases left in between. There are 12 residues in the CDR3.

The chain employs TRBV11-2 and TRBJ1-2, with TRBD1 as a possible D gene (5 bases). In germline, CDR1 is SGHAT, CDR2 FQNNGV. The CDR3 spans 16 residues. Trimming removed 6 bases at V and 1 base at J, with 18 bases between. The CDR3: CASSHAWGGRNYGYTF. The CDR3 DNA is TGTGCCAGCAGTCACGCTTGGGGGGGTCGTAACTATGGCTACACCTTC.

This clonotype was recorded many times. V is TRBV24-1 and J is TRBJ2-5, with 7 nucleotides matching TRBD1. CDR1 and CDR2 from the germline V gene are KGHDR and SFDVKD. V shed 3 bases and J 0 bases; nucleotides not matched to a gene: 3. The CDR3 has 15 amino acids. In nucleotides, the CDR3 is TGTGCCACCAGTGATCCGGACAGGTACCAAGAGACCCAGTACTTC. Encoded protein: CATSDPDRYQETQYF.

With regard to this clonotype: This could be a read error, since a much larger clone is one nucleotide away. This rearrangement joins TRBV11-2 to TRBJ2-1; TRBD2 matches 9 bases. V gave up 4 bases and J gave up 8 bases; unmatched junction bases: 9. CDR1 and CDR2 from the germline V gene are SGHAT and FQNNGV. The CDR3 has 15 amino acids. The CDR3 bases are TGTGCCAGCAGCTCCGGCGGGGGGGGTAGGGATGAGCAGTTCTTC. Its translation is CASSSGGGGRDEQFF.

The rearrangement joins TRBV4-1 to TRBJ2-2, with D uncertain. Germline CDR1 and CDR2: MGHRA and YSYEKL. CDR3 size: 14 residues. V lost 0 bases and J 4 bases, leaving 6 bases between the germline ends. The CDR3 spells CASSQEYPTGELFF. In nucleotides, the CDR3 is TGCGCCAGCAGCCAAGAGTATCCCACCGGGGAGCTGTTTTTT.

This clonotype was counted at least ten times. V is TRBV4-1 and J is TRBJ2-2; 7 bases map to TRBD1. CDR3 size: 15 residues. Germline V gives CDR1 MGHRA, CDR2 YSYEKL. After removal of 5 bases from V and 4 bases from J, the junction contained 7 bases not matched to a gene. The CDR3 spells CASSFTGVITGELFF. DNA for the CDR3: TGCGCCAGCAGCTTCACAGGGGTTATCACCGGGGAGCTGTTTTTT.

This clonotype was detected many times. The rearrangement joins TRBV6-1 to TRBJ1-2, with TRBD1 matching 8 bases. Germline V gene lookup returns CDR1 MNHNS and CDR2 SASEGT. V was pared by 6 bases and J by 7 bases, with 7 bases of the junction left unmatched. This CDR3 has 13 residues. CDR3 in amino acids: CASRPRDRSGYTF. CDR3 nucleotides: TGTGCCAGCAGACCCCGGGACAGGAGTGGCTACACCTTC.

The chain carries TRBV20-1 and TRBJ2-3; 11 bases fit TRBD2. Losses at the gene ends were 5 bases for V and 5 bases for J; bases not matched to a gene: 12. Germline CDR1 and CDR2: DFQATT and SNEGSKA (reference sequence). The CDR3 sequence is 16 residues long. CDR3 sequence (DNA): TGCAGTGCTCCCCAACCCACTAGCGGGAGTGGAGATACGCAGTATTTT. Translating gives CSAPQPTSGSGDTQYF.